What follows is one T cell receptor (beta chain) and its context. What it binds is not known. TCRdb re-analysed the reads in MiXCR, keeping a single row per CDR3 protein. The repertoire consists of some 920,000 distinct CDR3 sequences, with more than 25% occurring once and the leading ten covering about 14%. CDR1 and CDR2 (germline): SGHNT, YENEEA. The trim removed 5 bases at V and 5 bases at J, leaving 22 bases unmatched. This CDR3 spans 19 amino acids. This sample is part of a study of T cell repertoires in cytomegalovirus infection. Background on the study: CMV infection plus the matching HLA type was flagged by public TCR beta signatures. Study-level findings and limits: There were HLA-C-restricted CMV-specific TCR beta clonotypes dominating the ex vivo response.

The origin of this receptor is a human donor in good health (CMV status not recorded). Some clones in this sample may be carry-over from other donors' samples. The V call is TRBV11-3, the J call TRBJ1-1; 8 nucleotides line up with TRBD1. This specimen was cultured CD8+ T cells from PBMCs, taken from culture after CMV antigen stimulation. CDR3 sequence reads: CASSPNLDRGIAVVTEAFF. In DNA, the CDR3 is TGTGCCAGCAGCCCCAACCTTGACAGGGGAATTGCAGTGGTGACTGAAGCTTTCTTT.